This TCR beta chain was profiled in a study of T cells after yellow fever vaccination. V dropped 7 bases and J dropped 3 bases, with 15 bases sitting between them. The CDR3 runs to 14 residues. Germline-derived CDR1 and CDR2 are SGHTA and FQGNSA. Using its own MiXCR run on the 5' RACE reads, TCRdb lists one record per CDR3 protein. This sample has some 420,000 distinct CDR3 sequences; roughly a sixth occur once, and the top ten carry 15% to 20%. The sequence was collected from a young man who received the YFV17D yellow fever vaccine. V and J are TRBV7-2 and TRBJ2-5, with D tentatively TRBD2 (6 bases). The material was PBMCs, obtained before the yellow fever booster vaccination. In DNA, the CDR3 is TGTGCCAGCACCCCACCTGGCGGGGAAGAGACCCAGTACTTC. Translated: CASTPPGGEETQYF.